This T cell receptor (beta chain) was captured in a study of cytomegalovirus exposure and HLA in healthy donors. Study results and caveats: There were a few CMV-associated chains whose specificity for CMV antigens was confirmed in vitro. More than 150 TCR beta chains were listed as cytomegalovirus-associated. Most TCR sequences were uncommon, yet certain public TCRs appeared in many donors.

The method was immunoSEQ multiplex PCR; TCRdb's version includes in-frame clones alone and lacks a portion of them. Here the sample spans approximately 100,000 clones, 88% being singletons. A note on this clone: What it binds is unknown.

V lost 0 bases and J lost 5; bases outside the gene matches: 5. This CDR3 is 16 amino acids long. Germline CDR1 and CDR2: LGHNA and YSLEER. Sequenced sample: PBMCs. The TCR sequence derives from a young woman in good health and CMV-seropositive. The chain joins TRBV4-3 to TRBJ2-5, with 11 bases identical to TRBD1. The CDR3 loop reads CASSQDRTGGGETQYF. CDR3 nucleotides: TGCGCCAGCAGCCAAGACAGGACAGGGGGCGGGGAGACCCAGTACTTC.